These T cell receptor beta chains were read from a single sample in a study of control samples from healthy donors and cancer patients. Generated by immunoSEQ multiplex PCR, the TCRdb table keeps only in-frame clones and is missing some. Of about 130,000 clones in the sample, roughly 87% were seen once. Sequencing was carried out using blood. These receptors originate from a young man in good health. Each CDR3 is given with its conserved first and last residue. The order of the fields is J gene, V gene, CDR3 protein.

TRBJ1-6	TRBV14	CASSRTGTSPLHF
TRBJ1-2	TRBV7-2	CASSLEFDYGYTF
TRBJ1-6	TRBV14	CASSKDRGISPLHF
TRBJ2-3	TRBV6-2/TRBV6-3	CASSLFSTDTQYF
TRBJ1-2	TRBV19	CASSIEGRKGYTF
TRBJ1-1	TRBV27	CASSLSEGTGTEPFF
TRBJ2-7	TRBV3-1/TRBV3-2	CASSQEKSPLRYEQYF
TRBJ2-2	TRBV24-1	CATSDLPGAGTGELFF
TRBJ2-5	TRBV3-1/TRBV3-2	CASSPPGRRYQETQYF
TRBJ2-2	TRBV11-2	CASSPNTGELFF
TRBJ1-2	TRBV5-8	CASSLDRSYGYTF
TRBJ2-2	TRBV6-5	CASSYRKTVVGELFF
TRBJ1-3	TRBV29-1	CSVSKAGNTIYF
TRBJ1-4	TRBV30	CAWNRDRKATNEKLFF
TRBJ1-4	TRBV30	CAWNHPGNEKLFF
TRBJ1-2	TRBV5-1	CASSRDRQNYGYTF
TRBJ1-1	TRBV30	CAWSSQGAESTEAFF
TRBJ1-2	TRBV18	CASSPPTWGNYGYTF
TRBJ1-1	TRBV2	CASSQGQGYTEAFF
TRBJ2-3	TRBV24-1	CATSDPRVPTDTQYF
TRBJ1-2	TRBV5-4	CASSLKNRAGYTF
TRBJ2-3	TRBV19	CASSTVTDTQYF
TRBJ1-5	TRBV5-5	CASSLGGGGANNQPQHF
TRBJ1-1	TRBV19	CASSITDTEAFF
TRBJ2-1	TRBV7-2	CASSLVRQARDEQFF
TRBJ1-5	TRBV5-5	CASSHAWTRGDQPQHF
TRBJ1-2	TRBV9	CASSPTGANYGYTF
TRBJ2-1	TRBV5-1	CASSLVGPSGRDYNEQFF
TRBJ1-6	TRBV7-9	CASSAARVNSPLHF
TRBJ1-5	TRBV27	CASSKRDHQPQHF
TRBJ1-1	TRBV5-1	CASSSDVGAFF
TRBJ2-1	TRBV7-2	CASSLEGSGRARTYNEQFF
TRBJ2-3	TRBV5-4	CASSQPAHPHPSTDTQYF
TRBJ2-7	TRBV28	CASRESHGQSLEQYF
TRBJ2-1	TRBV27	CASSRAGAAYEQFF
TRBJ2-3	TRBV6-5	CASSYSKGITDTQYF
TRBJ1-2	TRBV9	CASSVGQPRGRNGGYTF
TRBJ1-1	TRBV27	CASSSPQGTANTEAFF
TRBJ2-5	TRBV3-1/TRBV3-2	CASSQRVETQYF
TRBJ2-5	TRBV5-1	CASSLAPRQETQYF
TRBJ2-6	TRBV18	CASSETGPYSGANVLTF
TRBJ2-3	TRBV7-3	CASSEVGGPADTQYF
TRBJ2-1	TRBV6-2/TRBV6-3	CASSYSPGTSGPGHNEQFF
TRBJ2-7	TRBV19	CASNRRGDYEQYF
TRBJ2-3	TRBV7-2	CASSQEGGGTDTQYF
TRBJ2-5	TRBV30	CAWKKQGSQETQYF
TRBJ1-1	TRBV30	CAWSGAGGLNTEAFF